This entry lists 20 T cell receptor beta chains sequenced from one sample in a study of cytomegalovirus exposure and HLA in healthy donors. In the PCR, 60 Vbeta and 13 Jbeta primers were used. Sequencing was performed with immunoSEQ multiplex PCR; in TCRdb, only in-frame clones are kept and a portion is missing. The sample carries some 190,000 clones, approximately 81% recorded once. The sample taken for sequencing was PBMCs. The receptors come from a male donor in good health and CMV-seronegative.

The chain employs TRBV5-3 and TRBJ2-1, with TRBD1 matching 9 bases. TRBV5-3 is an ORF; its function is uncertain. The CDR3 contains 13 residues. The junction had 1 base not matched to a gene; V was cut back by 4 bases and J by 5 bases. CDR3 sequence: CARSGTGNNEQFF. In DNA, the CDR3 is TGTGCCAGAAGCGGGACAGGGAACAATGAGCAGTTCTTC.

The chain couples TRBV5-1 to TRBJ2-7; 9 bases agree with TRBD1. Germline assignment: CDR1 SGHRS and CDR2 YFSETQ. With V trimmed by 0 bases and J by 5 bases, 9 bases remained unmatched. The CDR3 is made up of 16 amino acids. The CDR3 loop reads CASSLGTGTGSDEQYF. In nucleotides, the CDR3 is TGCGCCAGCAGCTTGGGAACCGGGACAGGGTCGGACGAGCAGTACTTC. Combining the CDR3 with reference TRBV5-1 and TRBJ2-7 gives the whole variable domain KAGVTQTPRYLIKTRGQQVTLSCSPISGHRSVSWYQQTPGQGLQFLFEYFSETQRNKGNFPGRFSGRQFSNSRSEMNVSTLELGDSALYLCASSLGTGTGSDEQYFGPGTRLTVT.

This chain uses TRBV18 with TRBJ1-1; maybe TRBD1 (6 bases). This CDR3 has 15 amino acids. CDR1 is KGHSH, CDR2 LQKENI, per germline. V was shortened by 3 bases and J by 1 base, with 12 bases between the two germline ends. CDR3 residues: CASSPLTGKNTEAFF. CDR3 sequence (DNA): TGTGCCAGCTCACCGCTTACAGGGAAGAACACTGAAGCTTTCTTT.

The gene calls are TRBV10-3 and TRBJ1-6, with a possible D match to TRBD1 (5 bases). The CDR3 spans 13 residues. Germline V lookup: CDR1 ENHRY, CDR2 SYGVKD. V was shortened by 8 bases and J by 3 bases, with 8 bases between the two germline ends. CDR3 bases: TGTGCCATCCAAGGGGACTATAATTCACCCCTCCACTTT. It is translated as CAIQGDYNSPLHF.

The rearrangement uses TRBV7-2 and TRBJ2-7, with 9 nucleotides matching TRBD2. V lost 3 bases, J lost 7 bases, and 13 bases stayed unmatched. The germline V gene encodes CDR1 SGHTA and CDR2 FQGNSA. The CDR3 is made up of 16 amino acids. The DNA for the CDR3 is TGTGCCAGCAGCTTCATGGGCTTAGCGGGAGCGGGGGAGCAGTACTTC. Translating it yields CASSFMGLAGAGEQYF.

The V and J genes are TRBV6-1 and TRBJ1-1; D might be TRBD1 (6 bases). CDR1 is MNHNS and CDR2 is SASEGT in the germline V gene. Trimming took off 6 bases at V and 7 bases at J, with 12 bases between the two ends. The length of the CDR3 is 12 residues. The CDR3, as DNA: TGTGCCAGCAGCCAGGGGATGAGTGAAGCTTTCTTT. It codes for CASSQGMSEAFF.

This clone was seen just once. V is TRBV18 and J is TRBJ2-7, with D hard to call. Trimming removed 2 bases from V and 7 bases from J, with 15 bases in between. The CDR3 has 14 amino acids. Germline values: CDR1 KGHSH, CDR2 LQKENI. CDR3 nucleotide sequence: TGTGCCAGCTCACCAAGTTACAGTTCTGCAGAGCAGTACTTC. The encoded protein is CASSPSYSSAEQYF.

This chain links TRBV14 with TRBJ2-7, with 9 bases fitting TRBD2. CDR1 SGHDN and CDR2 FVKESK come from the germline V gene. J lost 3 bases, V lost 3 bases, and 9 bases had no gene match. The CDR3 is made up of 16 amino acids. The CDR3 loop is CASSQNSGGGRYEQYF. DNA for the CDR3: TGTGCCAGCAGCCAGAATAGCGGGGGCGGGCGCTACGAGCAGTACTTC.

The chain joins TRBV7-6 to TRBJ1-3, with D perhaps TRBD1 (5 bases). Germline V gene data show CDR1 as SGHVS and CDR2 as FNYEAQ. V lost 2 bases and J lost 0, with 11 bases in between. CDR3 length: 16 amino acids. CDR3 nucleotides: TGTGCCAGCAGCTTATCGAGCGGGGGCTCTGGAAACACCATATATTTT. It codes for CASSLSSGGSGNTIYF.

This sequence joins TRBV7-9 and TRBJ2-2; 7 positions agree with TRBD1. Unmatched junction bases numbered 13, after V lost 5 bases and J lost 4 bases. The length of the CDR3 is 17 residues. CDR1 is SEHNR and CDR2 is FQNEAQ in the germline V gene (reference sequence). The CDR3 DNA reads as TGTGCCAGCAGCCCTTCCTTCCTAGACAGGGCCACCGGGGAGCTGTTTTTT. Encoded protein: CASSPSFLDRATGELFF.

Comment on this clone: The sample has other DNA sequences that encode this CDR3 too. This chain links TRBV30 with TRBJ2-7; D might be TRBD2 (6 bases). Germline CDR1 and CDR2: GTSNPN and SVGIG (reference sequence). This CDR3 comprises 11 residues. Trimming left V 3 bases short and J 3 bases short, with 6 bases between. CDR3 protein: CAWRGGYEQYF. The DNA of the CDR3 is TGTGCCTGGAGGGGAGGCTACGAGCAGTACTTC.

This clone has more than one count but fewer than ten. Its ends do not fully match the called genes, so a read error is possible. The V and J genes are TRBV19 and TRBJ1-5, with D hard to call. This CDR3 region has 15 residues. Per germline, CDR1 LNHDA and CDR2 SQIVND (reference sequence). The CDR3: CASSISSGSDQPQHF. As DNA, the CDR3 is TGTGCCAGTAGTATTAGCTCGGGTAGCGATCAGCCCCAGCATTTT. The variable domain in full, completed from reference TRBV19 and TRBJ1-5, reads DGGITQSPKYLFRKEGQNVTLSCEQNLNHDAMYWYRQDPGQGLRLIYYSQIVNDFQKGDIAEGYSVSREKKESFPLTVTSAQKNPTAFYLCASSISSGSDQPQHFGDGTRLSIL.

The chain uses TRBV5-1 and TRBJ1-4, with TRBD1 as a possible D gene (5 bases). CDR3 length equals 15 residues. Germline loops: CDR1 SGHRS, CDR2 YFSETQ. Trimming left V 0 bases short and J 3 bases short, with 9 bases between. Written as DNA, the CDR3 is TGCGCCAGCAGCTTGGCGGCAGGGTCTAATGAAAAACTGTTTTTT. It codes for CASSLAAGSNEKLFF.

J is TRBJ2-5 and V is TRBV7-9; TRBD1 is a possible D gene (5 bases). The germline V and J ends were trimmed by 0 bases and 5 bases, with 10 bases remaining between them. CDR1 SEHNR and CDR2 FQNEAQ come from the germline V gene (reference sequence). The CDR3 sequence is 14 residues long. The CDR3 reads CASSLAQGGETQYF. CDR3 sequence (DNA): TGTGCCAGCAGCTTAGCGCAGGGTGGTGAGACCCAGTACTTC.

This chain joins TRBV2 and TRBJ2-6, with D perhaps TRBD1 (6 bases). This CDR3 is built from 14 residues. From germline, CDR1 is SNHLY and CDR2 FYNNEI. Trimming stripped 7 bases from V and 4 bases from J, with 11 bases between. As DNA, the CDR3 is TGTGCCAGCAACACAGGGTTGGGGGCCAACGTCCTGACTTTC. Amino acid sequence: CASNTGLGANVLTF.

The chain carries TRBV19 and TRBJ2-2; 7 nucleotides match TRBD2. Trimming at V came to 5 bases and at J to 6 bases, leaving 6 bases not matched to a gene. The V gene's germline CDR1 is LNHDA and CDR2 SQIVND (reference sequence). The CDR3 totals 14 residues. In nucleotides, the CDR3 is TGTGCCAGTAGTCCCGGCCGGGGGGCCGGGGAGCTGTTTTTT. Translation gives CASSPGRGAGELFF.

This clone was detected once. The genes are TRBV28 and TRBJ1-4; D is undetermined. V was trimmed by 2 bases and J by 0 bases, leaving 10 bases between them. The germline V gene encodes CDR1 MDHEN and CDR2 SYDVKM. The CDR3 extends over 16 amino acids. CDR3 coding DNA: TGTGCCAGCAGTTTAGCCTACTCCTCAACTAATGAAAAACTGTTTTTT. It translates to CASSLAYSSTNEKLFF. The whole variable domain, remainder taken from reference TRBV28 and TRBJ1-4, is DVKVTQSSRYLVKRTGEKVFLECVQDMDHENMFWYRQDPGLGLRLIYFSYDVKMKEKGDIPEGYSVSREKKERFSLILESASTNQTSMYLCASSLAYSSTNEKLFFGSGTQLSVL.

This clone has a single count. The rearrangement links TRBV5-1 to TRBJ2-3, with D maybe TRBD1 (6 bases). Germline V gives CDR1 SGHRS, CDR2 YFSETQ. This CDR3 contains 12 residues. Deletions cut 4 bases from V and 6 bases from J, with 9 bases between. CDR3 sequence reads: CASSQQGDTQYF. CDR3 nucleotides: TGCGCCAGCAGCCAACAGGGCGATACGCAGTATTTT. The whole variable domain, remainder taken from reference TRBV5-1 and TRBJ2-3, is KAGVTQTPRYLIKTRGQQVTLSCSPISGHRSVSWYQQTPGQGLQFLFEYFSETQRNKGNFPGRFSGRQFSNSRSEMNVSTLELGDSALYLCASSQQGDTQYFGPGTRLTVL.

CDR3 protein: CASSLGPAESYEQYF. Written as DNA, the CDR3 is TGCGCCAGCAGCTTGGGCCCGGCGGAATCCTACGAGCAGTACTTC. The V call is TRBV5-1, the J call TRBJ2-7; D is undetermined. Trimming took off 0 bases at V and 1 base at J, with 11 bases between the two ends. The CDR3 is made up of 15 amino acids. The germline gives CDR1 SGHRS, CDR2 YFSETQ.

This sequence joins TRBV7-9 and TRBJ1-1; TRBD1 aligns across 9 bases. The CDR3 sequence is 14 residues long. The J segment lost 5 bases and the V segment lost 6 bases, leaving 7 bases of the junction unmatched. From germline, CDR1 is SEHNR and CDR2 FQNEAQ (reference sequence). The CDR3 DNA sequence: TGTGCCAGCAGATCGGGACAGGGTAAAACTGAAGCTTTCTTT. Protein: CASRSGQGKTEAFF.